This T cell receptor (beta chain) was identified during a study of blood T cell repertoires in COVID-19. For the study at large: The analysed material was cDNA or gDNA that came from T cells, B-cell-depleted T cells, or PBMCs.

The protocol was immunoSEQ multiplex PCR, while the TCRdb copy is restricted to in-frame clones and leaves out a portion. Here the sample spans roughly 320,000 clones, around nine tenths being singletons. Seattle-derived patients entered the study during active infection and were followed longitudinally. CDR1 and CDR2 (germline): MRHNA, SNTAGT. This CDR3 spans 14 amino acids. Between the trimmed V and J ends, which lost 8 bases and 5 bases, there was a span of 15 bases. The clonotype comes from a woman aged 25 to 45 with COVID-19, enrolled during active disease. Specimen: peripheral blood. The chain has TRBV6-4 and TRBJ2-2; D gene ambiguous. CDR3 in DNA: TGTGCCAGCCAGGCAGGCGCAGGAACCGGGGAGCTGTTTTTT. Translated: CASQAGAGTGELFF.